These 16 T cell receptor beta chains came from one sample sequenced in a study of blood T cell repertoires in COVID-19. Sequencing was performed with immunoSEQ multiplex PCR; in TCRdb, only in-frame clones are kept and a portion is missing. The sample has 220,000 or so clones; 75% to 90% are singletons. Material for sequencing was peripheral blood. The receptor source for this set is a woman at least 80 years old with COVID-19, enrolled during active disease.

This clone appeared a few times. This rearrangement joins TRBV12-3 or TRBV12-4 to TRBJ1-1; D unresolved. This CDR3 has 13 amino acids. The V end lost 6 bases, the J end lost 5 bases, and 13 bases lay between the germline ends. CDR3 amino acids: CASSQPPGTEAFF. The CDR3 DNA sequence: TGTGCCAGCAGCCAACCTCCGGGGACTGAAGCTTTCTTT.

This rearrangement joins TRBV5-1 to TRBJ1-2; 8 nucleotides match TRBD1. The V and J ends lost 2 bases and 7 bases, in that order; junction bases with no gene match: 22. CDR3 size: 19 residues. Germline CDR1 reads SGHRS; CDR2 reads YFSETQ. The CDR3 protein is CASSFQPSRDRLGGSGYTF. The CDR3 bases are TGCGCCAGCAGCTTCCAGCCGTCCCGGGACAGGCTCGGAGGGTCTGGCTACACCTTC.

The chain employs TRBV6-6 and TRBJ2-3; 8 nucleotides match TRBD2. J gave up 3 bases and V 6 bases, and 5 bases lay outside the gene matches. From germline, CDR1 is MNHNY and CDR2 SVGAGI (reference sequence). The CDR3 totals 14 residues. CDR3 region: CASSPRGGTDTQYF. The CDR3 DNA is TGTGCCAGCAGCCCCCGGGGGGGAACAGATACGCAGTATTTT.

V usage is TRBV18 and J usage is TRBJ2-1; TRBD2 agrees at 13 bases. V shed 6 bases and J 11 bases; nucleotides not matched to a gene: 7. This CDR3 has 14 residues. In germline, CDR1 is KGHSH, CDR2 LQKENI. The CDR3 bases are TGTGCCAGCTCCCCCACTAGCGGGAGGGATCAGCAGTTCTTC. This encodes CASSPTSGRDQQFF.

V gene TRBV4-3 combines with J gene TRBJ2-3; D is perhaps TRBD2 (7 bases). Trimming removed 0 bases from V and 3 bases from J, with 16 bases in between. Germline CDR1 reads LGHNA; CDR2 reads YSLEER. The length of the CDR3 is 17 residues. CDR3 DNA sequence: TGCGCCAGCAGCCAAGAAGGGGGGGGAGGGCGAACAGATACGCAGTATTTT. Encoded protein: CASSQEGGGGRTDTQYF.

The rearrangement uses TRBV6-2 or TRBV6-3 and TRBJ1-2; D gene uncertain. The CDR3 length is 14 residues. Germline V gives CDR1 MNHEY, CDR2 SVGEGT. Trimming cost V 4 bases and J 0 bases, with 9 bases left between them. CDR3 in amino acids: CASSSAGTNYGYTF. In DNA, the CDR3 is TGTGCCAGCAGTTCAGCGGGGACTAACTATGGCTACACCTTC.

The V gene is TRBV5-4, the J gene TRBJ2-2; D might be TRBD2 (6 bases). V was pared by 2 bases and J by 5 bases, with 10 bases between. The CDR3 sequence is 14 residues long. From germline, CDR1 is SGHNT and CDR2 YYREEE (reference sequence). The CDR3, as DNA: TGTGCCAGCAGCTTTGCCGGGACTACCGGGGAGCTGTTTTTT. Translating gives CASSFAGTTGELFF.

V is TRBV24-1 and J is TRBJ2-3, with 8 nucleotides matching TRBD1. The CDR3 length is 15 residues. Per the germline V gene, CDR1 is KGHDR and CDR2 is SFDVKD. The ends lost 4 bases at V and 0 bases at J; junction bases unmatched: 2. CDR3: CATSDRGLSTDTQYF. The CDR3 DNA is TGTGCCACCAGTGACAGGGGGCTTAGCACAGATACGCAGTATTTT.

This clone showed up just a few times. This chain uses TRBV15 with TRBJ2-1; D possibly corresponds to TRBD2 (6 bases). V dropped 1 base and J dropped 5 bases, with 15 bases sitting between them. This CDR3 has 16 amino acids. Germline-derived CDR1 and CDR2 are LNHNV and YYDKDF (reference sequence). This CDR3 is CATSRVRDLLDNEQFF. The CDR3 nucleotides are TGTGCCACCAGCAGAGTGCGGGACTTATTAGACAATGAGCAGTTCTTC. The variable domain in full, completed from reference TRBV15 and TRBJ2-1, reads DAMVIQNPRYQVTQFGKPVTLSCSQTLNHNVMYWYQQKSSQAPKLLFHYYDKDFNNEADTPDNFQSRRPNTSFCFLDIRSPGLGDTAMYLCATSRVRDLLDNEQFFGPGTRLTVL.

The chain has TRBV30 and TRBJ1-6; tentative D call: TRBD1 (5 bases). The CDR3 has 13 residues. Germline V lookup: CDR1 GTSNPN, CDR2 SVGIG (reference sequence). V dropped 8 bases and J dropped 8 bases, with 16 bases sitting between them. The CDR3 region is CAVIPTAHSPLHF. The CDR3 nucleotides read TGTGCCGTCATTCCGACAGCTCATTCACCCCTCCACTTT.

This chain uses TRBV11-2 with TRBJ1-2, with 7 nucleotides matching TRBD1. The germline V gene encodes CDR1 SGHAT and CDR2 FQNNGV. The CDR3 length is 13 residues. V lost 4 bases to trimming and J lost 6 bases; unmatched junction nucleotides: 5. The CDR3 region is CASSYTGVNGYTF. The CDR3 DNA follows: TGTGCCAGCAGCTATACAGGGGTGAATGGCTACACCTTC.

This clone has more than one count but fewer than ten. The chain uses TRBV9 and TRBJ1-1; TRBD1 matches 7 bases. There are 16 residues in the CDR3. Per germline, CDR1 SGDLS and CDR2 YYNGEE. V dropped 0 bases and J dropped 2; count of bases not matched to a gene: 7. The CDR3 nucleotides read TGTGCCAGCAGCGTAGGGGACAGCCGAATTAACACTGAAGCTTTCTTT. Translation: CASSVGDSRINTEAFF.

This chain links TRBV28 with TRBJ1-2; D is uncertain. CDR3 size: 13 residues. CDR1 and CDR2 from the germline V gene are MDHEN and SYDVKM. Trimming shortened V by 4 bases and J by 2 bases, and 8 bases separated the two germline ends. The CDR3 spells CASSSLLNYGYTF. DNA for the CDR3: TGTGCCAGCAGTTCCCTTCTCAACTATGGCTACACCTTC.

This chain links TRBV6-5 with TRBJ2-1; tentative D call: TRBD2 (6 bases). CDR3 length: 15 amino acids. The germline V and J ends were trimmed by 6 bases and 4 bases, with 16 bases remaining between them. Germline V CDR1 and CDR2: MNHEY, SVGAGI. This CDR3 is CASRPPRGAYNEQFF. The CDR3 coding sequence is TGTGCCAGCAGGCCCCCCCGCGGGGCTTACAATGAGCAGTTCTTC.

The CDR3 region has the DNA TGTGCCAGCAGCTCCCCCGGGAGGGTGAACACCGGGGAGCTGTTTTTT. It specifies CASSSPGRVNTGELFF. The chain links TRBV7-6 to TRBJ2-2, with 8 positions matching TRBD2. V was pared by 4 bases and J by 1 base, with 5 bases of the junction left unmatched. In germline, CDR1 is SGHVS, CDR2 FNYEAQ. The CDR3 runs to 16 residues.

This chain links TRBV21-1 with TRBJ2-3; the table's D call, TRBD1, has no DNA check behind it. TRBV21-1 is a listed pseudogene. The length of the CDR3 is 16 residues. The CDR3, as DNA: TGTGCCAGCATCAGAAACCAGGACAGGGGCCCGGATACGCAGTATTTT. It translates to CASIRNQDRGPDTQYF.